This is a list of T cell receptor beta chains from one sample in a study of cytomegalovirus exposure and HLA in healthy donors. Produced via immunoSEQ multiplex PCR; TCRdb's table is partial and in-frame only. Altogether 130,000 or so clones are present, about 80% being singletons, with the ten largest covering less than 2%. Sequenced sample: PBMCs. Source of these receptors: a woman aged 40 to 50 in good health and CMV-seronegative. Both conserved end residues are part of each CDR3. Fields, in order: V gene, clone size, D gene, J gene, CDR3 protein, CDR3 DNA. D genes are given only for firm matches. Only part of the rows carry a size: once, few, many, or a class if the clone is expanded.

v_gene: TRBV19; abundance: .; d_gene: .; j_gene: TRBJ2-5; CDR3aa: CASSPFGAQETQYF; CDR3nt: TGTGCCAGTAGTCCCTTTGGGGCTCAAGAGACCCAGTACTTC
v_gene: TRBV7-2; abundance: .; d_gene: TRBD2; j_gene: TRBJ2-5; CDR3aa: CASSQLGGERETQYF; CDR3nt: TGTGCCAGCAGTCAATTGGGGGGGGAGCGAGAGACCCAGTACTTC
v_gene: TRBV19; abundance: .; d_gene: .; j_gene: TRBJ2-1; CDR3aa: CASSIGERFSNEQFF; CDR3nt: TGTGCCAGTAGTATCGGGGAGAGGTTCAGCAATGAGCAGTTCTTC
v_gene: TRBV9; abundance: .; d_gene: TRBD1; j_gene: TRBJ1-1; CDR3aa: CASSVQGDWGTEAFF; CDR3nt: TGTGCCAGCAGCGTGCAGGGGGATTGGGGCACTGAAGCTTTCTTT
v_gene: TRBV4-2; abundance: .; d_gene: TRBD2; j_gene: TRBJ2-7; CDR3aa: CASSQEMAQWSGRGAEQYF; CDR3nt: TGTGCCAGCAGCCAAGAGATGGCCCAATGGAGCGGGAGGGGCGCCGAGCAGTACTTC
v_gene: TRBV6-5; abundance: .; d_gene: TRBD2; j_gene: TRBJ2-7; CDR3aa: CASSPVGGSYEQYF; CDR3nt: TGTGCCAGCAGCCCGGTGGGGGGGAGCTACGAGCAGTACTTC
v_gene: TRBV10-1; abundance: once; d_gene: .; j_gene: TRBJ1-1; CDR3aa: CASSEEGRGSTEAFF; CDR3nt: TGCGCCAGCAGTGAAGAAGGCAGGGGAAGCACTGAAGCTTTCTTT
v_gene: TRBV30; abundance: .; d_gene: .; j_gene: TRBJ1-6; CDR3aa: CAWTGVNGSPLHF; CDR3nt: TGTGCCTGGACAGGGGTGAATGGTTCACCCCTCCACTTT
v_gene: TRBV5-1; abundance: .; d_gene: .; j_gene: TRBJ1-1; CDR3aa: CASSLFGGSTEAFF; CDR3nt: TGCGCCAGCAGCTTGTTCGGGGGGAGCACTGAAGCTTTCTTT
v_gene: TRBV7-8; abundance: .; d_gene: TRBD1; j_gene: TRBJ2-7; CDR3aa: CASSPRQGENEQYF; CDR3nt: TGTGCCAGCAGCCCTAGACAGGGAGAGAACGAGCAGTACTTC
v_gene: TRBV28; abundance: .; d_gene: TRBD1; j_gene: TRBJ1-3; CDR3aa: CASGGQVVSGNTIYF; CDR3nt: TGTGCCAGCGGGGGACAGGTTGTCTCTGGAAACACCATATATTTT
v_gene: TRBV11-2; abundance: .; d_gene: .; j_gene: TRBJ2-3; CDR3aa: CASSFISGSPKDTQYF; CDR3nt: TGTGCCAGCAGCTTTATTTCCGGGAGTCCTAAAGATACGCAGTATTTT
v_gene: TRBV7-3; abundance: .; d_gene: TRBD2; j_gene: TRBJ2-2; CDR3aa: CASSPGGLATGELFF; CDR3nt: TGTGCCAGCAGCCCGGGGGGACTAGCTACCGGGGAGCTGTTTTTT
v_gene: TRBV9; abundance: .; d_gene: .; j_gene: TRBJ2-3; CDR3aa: CASSLAAGGQDTQYF; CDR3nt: TGTGCCAGCAGCCTCGCGGCAGGGGGGCAAGATACGCAGTATTTT
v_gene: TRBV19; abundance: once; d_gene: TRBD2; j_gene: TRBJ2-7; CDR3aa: CASSISGLGYEQYF; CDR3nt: TGTGCCAGTAGTATTTCGGGACTAGGATACGAGCAGTACTTC
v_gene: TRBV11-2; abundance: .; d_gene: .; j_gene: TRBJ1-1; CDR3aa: CASSLRGNTEAFF; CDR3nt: TGTGCCAGCAGCTTAAGGGGGAACACTGAAGCTTTCTTT
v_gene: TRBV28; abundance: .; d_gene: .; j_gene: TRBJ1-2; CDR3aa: CASSWGGRDGYTF; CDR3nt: TGTGCCAGCAGTTGGGGGGGTAGGGATGGCTACACCTTC
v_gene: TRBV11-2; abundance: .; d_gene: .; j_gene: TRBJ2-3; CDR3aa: CASSFGWRAGTDTQYF; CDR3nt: TGTGCCAGCAGCTTCGGGTGGAGGGCCGGCACAGATACGCAGTATTTT
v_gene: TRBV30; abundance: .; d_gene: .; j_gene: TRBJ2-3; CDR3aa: CAWSPPRNYYTDTQYF; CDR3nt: TGTGCCTGGAGCCCCCCCCGGAACTATTACACAGATACGCAGTATTTT
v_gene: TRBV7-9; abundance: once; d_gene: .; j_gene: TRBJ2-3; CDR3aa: CASSRSGTFTDTQYF; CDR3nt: TGTGCCAGCAGCCGCTCCGGGACTTTCACAGATACGCAGTATTTT
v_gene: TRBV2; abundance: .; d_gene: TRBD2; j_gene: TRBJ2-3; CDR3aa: CASSERVTSGTSTDTQYF; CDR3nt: TGTGCCAGCAGTGAAAGGGTTACTAGCGGGACTAGCACAGATACGCAGTATTTT
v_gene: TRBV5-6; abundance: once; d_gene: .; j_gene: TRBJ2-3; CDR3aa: CASSLAGAHTDTQYF; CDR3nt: TGTGCCAGCAGCTTGGCGGGAGCTCATACAGATACGCAGTATTTT
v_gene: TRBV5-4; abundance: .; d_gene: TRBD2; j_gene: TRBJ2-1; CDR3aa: CASSGLGVGPGGNEQFF; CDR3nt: TGTGCCAGCAGCGGTCTCGGGGTAGGCCCGGGGGGCAATGAGCAGTTCTTC
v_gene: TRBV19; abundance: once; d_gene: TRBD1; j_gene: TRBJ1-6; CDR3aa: CASRGQAAYNSPLHF; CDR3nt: TGTGCCAGTAGGGGACAGGCCGCCTATAATTCACCCCTCCACTTT
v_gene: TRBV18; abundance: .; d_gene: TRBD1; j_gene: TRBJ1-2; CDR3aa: CASSPGAGGAFGYTF; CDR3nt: TGTGCCAGCTCACCAGGGGCAGGGGGCGCTTTTGGCTACACCTTC
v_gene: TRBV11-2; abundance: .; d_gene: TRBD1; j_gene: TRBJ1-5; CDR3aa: CASSQTGVGSWGNQPQHF; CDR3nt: TGTGCCAGCAGCCAAACAGGGGTAGGTTCGTGGGGCAATCAGCCCCAGCATTTT
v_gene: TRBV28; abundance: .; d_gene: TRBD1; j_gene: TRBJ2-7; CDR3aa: CASRSRGRPYEQYF; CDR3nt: TGTGCCAGCAGGTCAAGGGGGCGCCCCTACGAGCAGTACTTC
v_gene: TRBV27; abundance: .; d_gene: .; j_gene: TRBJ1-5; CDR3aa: CASSSSTYFSNQPQHF; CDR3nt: TGTGCCAGCAGTTCATCGACATACTTTAGCAATCAGCCCCAGCATTTT
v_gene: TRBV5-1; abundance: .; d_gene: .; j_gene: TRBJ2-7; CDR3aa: CASSPTGSSYEQYF; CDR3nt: TGCGCCAGCAGCCCGACAGGTAGCTCCTACGAGCAGTACTTC
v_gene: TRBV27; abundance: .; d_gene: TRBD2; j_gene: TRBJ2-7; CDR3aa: CASSLTSGRPYEQYF; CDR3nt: TGTGCCAGCAGCCTTACTAGCGGGAGACCCTACGAGCAGTACTTC
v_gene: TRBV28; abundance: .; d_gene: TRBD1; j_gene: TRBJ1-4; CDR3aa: CASSSPAGTGVSEKLFF; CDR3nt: TGTGCCAGCAGTTCCCCGGCCGGGACAGGGGTTAGTGAAAAACTGTTTTTT
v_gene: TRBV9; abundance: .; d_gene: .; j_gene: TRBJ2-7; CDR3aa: CASSVGRETPYEQYF; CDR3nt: TGTGCCAGCAGCGTAGGGCGCGAGACTCCCTACGAGCAGTACTTC
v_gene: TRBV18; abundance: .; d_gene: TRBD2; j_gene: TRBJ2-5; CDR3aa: CASSQNSGIQETQYF; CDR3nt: TGTGCCAGCTCACAAAATAGCGGGATCCAAGAGACCCAGTACTTC
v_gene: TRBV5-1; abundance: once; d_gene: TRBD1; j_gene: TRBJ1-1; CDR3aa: CASSFMAGGIRTEAFF; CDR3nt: TGCGCCAGCAGCTTCATGGCAGGGGGCATCAGGACTGAAGCTTTCTTT
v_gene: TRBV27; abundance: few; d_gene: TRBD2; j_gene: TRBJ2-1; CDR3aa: CASSRLAGLDNEQFF; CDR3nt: TGTGCCAGCAGTCGACTAGCGGGACTAGACAATGAGCAGTTCTTC
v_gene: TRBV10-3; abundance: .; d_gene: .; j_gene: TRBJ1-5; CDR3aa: CAIAPAENQPQHF; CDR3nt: TGTGCCATCGCCCCGGCGGAGAATCAGCCCCAGCATTTT
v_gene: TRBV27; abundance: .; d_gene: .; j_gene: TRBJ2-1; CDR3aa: CASRISGYNEQFF; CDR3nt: TGTGCCAGCCGGATATCAGGGTACAATGAGCAGTTCTTC
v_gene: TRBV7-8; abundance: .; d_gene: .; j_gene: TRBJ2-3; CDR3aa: CASSLDRDTQYF; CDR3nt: TGTGCCAGCAGCTTAGATCGAGATACGCAGTATTTT
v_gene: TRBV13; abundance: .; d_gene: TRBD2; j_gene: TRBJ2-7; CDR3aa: CASSLVRLAGNYEQYF; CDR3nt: TGTGCCAGCAGCTTAGTTAGACTAGCGGGAAACTACGAGCAGTACTTC
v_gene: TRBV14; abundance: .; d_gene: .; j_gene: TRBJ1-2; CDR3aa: CASSPQTNYGYTF; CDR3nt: TGTGCCAGCAGTCCACAGACTAACTATGGCTACACCTTC
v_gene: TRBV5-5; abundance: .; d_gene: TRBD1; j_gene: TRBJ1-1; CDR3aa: CASSPRTGGADTEAFF; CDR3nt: TGTGCCAGCAGCCCACGGACAGGGGGCGCGGACACTGAAGCTTTCTTT
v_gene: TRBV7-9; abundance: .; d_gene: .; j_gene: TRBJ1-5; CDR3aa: CASSWAGQPQHF; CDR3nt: TGTGCCAGCAGCTGGGCAGGCCAGCCCCAGCATTTT
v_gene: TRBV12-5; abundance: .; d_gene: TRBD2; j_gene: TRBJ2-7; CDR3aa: CASGPALAGPSYEQYF; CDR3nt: TGTGCTAGTGGACCCGCCCTAGCGGGACCTAGCTACGAGCAGTACTTC
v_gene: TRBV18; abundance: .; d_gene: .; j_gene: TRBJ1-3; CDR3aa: CASSPEISGNTIYF; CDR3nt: TGTGCCAGCTCACCCGAGATTTCTGGAAACACCATATATTTT
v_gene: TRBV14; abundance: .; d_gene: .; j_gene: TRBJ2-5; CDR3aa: CASSVSETQYF; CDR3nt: TGTGCCAGCAGCGTTAGTGAGACCCAGTACTTC
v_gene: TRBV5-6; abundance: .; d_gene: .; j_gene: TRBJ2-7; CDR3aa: CASSLGAEQYF; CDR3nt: TGTGCCAGCAGCTTGGGGGCCGAGCAGTACTTC